The 3 T cell receptor beta chains below were found in one sample sequenced in a study of blood T cells in healthy people across ages. The second PCR ran roughly 6 to 11 cycles with a sample-barcoded 5' primer and J-beta primers. TCRdb reprocessed the 5' RACE reads with MiXCR, giving one entry per CDR3 protein. The data contain roughly 1,700,000 distinct CDR3 sequences, 28% of them singletons. The sample consisted of blood. The receptors come from a woman in her 30s in good health.

This clonotype was recorded many times. The rearrangement joins TRBV6-1 to TRBJ2-5, with D perhaps matching TRBD2 (6 bases). The CDR3 covers 15 residues. Trimming took off 1 base at V and 4 bases at J, with 13 bases between the two ends. CDR1 MNHNS and CDR2 SASEGT come from the germline V gene. This chain's CDR3 is CASSEEYGGPETQYF. The CDR3, as DNA: TGTGCCAGCAGTGAAGAATACGGGGGTCCAGAGACCCAGTACTTC.

Concerning this clonotype itself: One junction end disagrees with the germline gene, perhaps due to a read error. The CDR3 DNA reads as TGTGCCTGCAGTTTAGCGGTAATAGGGGGCCGGGCTTTCTTT. This encodes CACSLAVIGGRAFF. The genes are TRBV12-3 or TRBV12-4 and TRBJ1-1; 7 bases are shared with TRBD1. CDR3 length equals 14 residues.

The chain has TRBV4-1 and TRBJ1-1; D ambiguous. The CDR3 totals 14 residues. Between the trimmed V and J ends, which lost 1 base and 11 bases, there was a span of 17 bases. CDR1 and CDR2 from the germline V gene are MGHRA and YSYEKL. The CDR3 loop is CASSQGDGRGNAFF. CDR3 nucleotide sequence: TGCGCCAGCAGCCAAGGGGATGGACGGGGAAACGCTTTCTTT.